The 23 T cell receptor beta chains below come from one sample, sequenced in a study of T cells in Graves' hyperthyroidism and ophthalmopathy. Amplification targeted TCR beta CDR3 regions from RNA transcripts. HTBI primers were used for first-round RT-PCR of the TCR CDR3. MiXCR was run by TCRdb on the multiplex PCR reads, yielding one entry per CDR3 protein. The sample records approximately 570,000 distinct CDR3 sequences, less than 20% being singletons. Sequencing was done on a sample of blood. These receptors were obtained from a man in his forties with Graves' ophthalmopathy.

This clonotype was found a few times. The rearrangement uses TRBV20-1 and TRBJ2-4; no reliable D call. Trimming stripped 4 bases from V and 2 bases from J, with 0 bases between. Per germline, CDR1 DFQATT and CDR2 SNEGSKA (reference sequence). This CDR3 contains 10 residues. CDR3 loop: CSATKNIQYF. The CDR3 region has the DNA TGCAGTGCTACCAAAAACATTCAGTACTTC.

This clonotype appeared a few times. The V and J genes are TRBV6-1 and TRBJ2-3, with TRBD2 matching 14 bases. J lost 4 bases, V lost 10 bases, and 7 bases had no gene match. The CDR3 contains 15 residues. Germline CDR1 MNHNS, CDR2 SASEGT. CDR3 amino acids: CATRTSGGQADTQYF. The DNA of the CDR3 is TGTGCCACGAGGACTAGCGGGGGGCAGGCAGATACGCAGTATTTT.

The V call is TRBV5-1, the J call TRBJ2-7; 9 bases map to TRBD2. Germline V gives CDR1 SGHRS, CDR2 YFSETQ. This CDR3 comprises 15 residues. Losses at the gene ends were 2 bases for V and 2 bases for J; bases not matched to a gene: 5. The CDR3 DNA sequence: TGCGCCAGCAGCTTCAGGCGGGAGGGTCCCTACGAGCAGTACTTC. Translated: CASSFRREGPYEQYF.

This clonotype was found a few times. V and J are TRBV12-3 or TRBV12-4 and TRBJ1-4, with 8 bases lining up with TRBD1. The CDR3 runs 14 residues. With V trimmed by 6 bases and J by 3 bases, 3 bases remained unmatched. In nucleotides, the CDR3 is TGTGCCAGCAGGGACAGGGCTTCTAATGAAAAACTGTTTTTT. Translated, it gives CASRDRASNEKLFF.

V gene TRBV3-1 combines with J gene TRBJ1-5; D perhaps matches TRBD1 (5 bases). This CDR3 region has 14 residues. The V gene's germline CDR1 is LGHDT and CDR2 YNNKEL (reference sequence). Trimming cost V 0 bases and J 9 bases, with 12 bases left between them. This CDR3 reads CASSQEGSGGPQHF. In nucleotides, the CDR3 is TGTGCCAGCAGCCAAGAAGGATCGGGGGGGCCCCAGCATTTT.

The DNA of the CDR3 is TGTGCCAGCAGCCACCGAGGGGCCAAGGATGAGCAGTTCTTC. Amino acids: CASSHRGAKDEQFF. The chain employs TRBV28 and TRBJ2-1, with D possibly called TRBD1 or TRBD2 (5 bases each). CDR3 length: 14 residues. Trimming took 6 bases from V and 8 from J, leaving 17 bases between them. The germline CDR1 and CDR2 sequences are MDHEN and SYDVKM.

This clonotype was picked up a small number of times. The CDR3 sequence: CASSLGTDVGEQYF. The DNA for the CDR3 is TGTGCCAGCAGCTTAGGAACGGACGTCGGCGAGCAGTACTTC. The chain has TRBV7-9 and TRBJ2-7; D is unresolved. V was shortened by 1 base and J by 6 bases, with 13 bases between the two germline ends. Germline V lookup: CDR1 SEHNR, CDR2 FQNEAQ (reference sequence). CDR3 length equals 14 residues.

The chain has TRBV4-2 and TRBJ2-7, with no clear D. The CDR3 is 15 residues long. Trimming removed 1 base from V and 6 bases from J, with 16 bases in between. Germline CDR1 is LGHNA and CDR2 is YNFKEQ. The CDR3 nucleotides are TGTGCCAGCAGCCAAGGCCCTGGCCGTTATGCCGAGCAGTACTTC. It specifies CASSQGPGRYAEQYF.

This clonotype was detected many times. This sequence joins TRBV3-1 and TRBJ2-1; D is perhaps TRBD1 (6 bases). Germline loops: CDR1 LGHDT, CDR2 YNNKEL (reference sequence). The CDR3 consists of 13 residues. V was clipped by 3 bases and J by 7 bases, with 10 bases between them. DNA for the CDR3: TGTGCCAGCAGCCACCTACAGGGAAATGAGCAGTTCTTC. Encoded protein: CASSHLQGNEQFF.

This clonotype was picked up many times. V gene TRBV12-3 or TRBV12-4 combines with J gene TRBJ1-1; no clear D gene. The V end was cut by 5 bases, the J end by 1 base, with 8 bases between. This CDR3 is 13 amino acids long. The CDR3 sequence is CASSRSPNTEAFF. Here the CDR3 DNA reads TGTGCCAGCAGTAGGAGCCCGAACACTGAAGCTTTCTTT.

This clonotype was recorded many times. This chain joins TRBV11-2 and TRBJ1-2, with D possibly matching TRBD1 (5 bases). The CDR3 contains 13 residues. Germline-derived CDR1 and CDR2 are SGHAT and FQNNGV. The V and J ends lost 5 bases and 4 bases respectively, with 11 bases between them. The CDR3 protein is CASSRQDSYGYTF. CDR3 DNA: TGTGCCAGCAGCCGCCAAGACAGCTATGGCTACACCTTC.

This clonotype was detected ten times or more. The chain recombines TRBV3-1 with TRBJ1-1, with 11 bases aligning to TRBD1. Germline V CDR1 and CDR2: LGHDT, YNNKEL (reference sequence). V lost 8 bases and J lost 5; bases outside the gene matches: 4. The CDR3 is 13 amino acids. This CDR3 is CASGGTGGTEAFF. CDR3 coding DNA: TGTGCCAGCGGAGGGACAGGGGGGACTGAAGCTTTCTTT.

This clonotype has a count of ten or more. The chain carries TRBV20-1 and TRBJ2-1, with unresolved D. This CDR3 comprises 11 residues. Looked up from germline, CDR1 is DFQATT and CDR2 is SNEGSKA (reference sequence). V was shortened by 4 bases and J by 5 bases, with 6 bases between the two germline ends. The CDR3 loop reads CSAIRHNEQFF. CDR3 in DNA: TGCAGTGCTATTAGGCACAATGAGCAGTTCTTC.

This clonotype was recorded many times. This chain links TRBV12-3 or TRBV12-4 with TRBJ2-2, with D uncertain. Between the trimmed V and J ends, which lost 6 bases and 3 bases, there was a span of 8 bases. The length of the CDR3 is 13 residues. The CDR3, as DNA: TGTGCCAGCAGATGGGTCGACACCGGGGAGCTGTTTTTT. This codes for CASRWVDTGELFF.

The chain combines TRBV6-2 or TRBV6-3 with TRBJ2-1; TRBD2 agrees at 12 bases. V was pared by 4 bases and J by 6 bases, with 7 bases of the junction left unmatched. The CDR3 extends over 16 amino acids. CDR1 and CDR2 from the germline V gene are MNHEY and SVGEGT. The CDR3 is CASSSSTSGSINEQFF. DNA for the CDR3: TGTGCCAGCAGTTCCTCGACTAGCGGGAGTATCAATGAGCAGTTCTTC.

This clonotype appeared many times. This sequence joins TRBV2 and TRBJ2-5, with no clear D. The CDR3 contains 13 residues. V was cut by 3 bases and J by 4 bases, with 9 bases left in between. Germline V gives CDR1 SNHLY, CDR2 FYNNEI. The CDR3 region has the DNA TGTGCCAGCAGTGATAATGAGCGAGAGACCCAGTACTTC. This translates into CASSDNERETQYF.

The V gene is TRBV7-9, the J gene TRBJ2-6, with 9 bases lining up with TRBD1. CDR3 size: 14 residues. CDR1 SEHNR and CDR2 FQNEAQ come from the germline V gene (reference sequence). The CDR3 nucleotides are TGTACAACAGGGGGCGTAGGTGGGGCCAACGTCCTGACTTTC. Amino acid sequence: CTTGGVGGANVLTF. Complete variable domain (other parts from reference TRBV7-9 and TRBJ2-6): DTGVSQNPRHKITKRGQNVTFRCDPISEHNRLYWYRQTLGQGPEFLTYFQNEAQLEKSRLLSDRFSAERPKGSFSTLEIQRTEQGDSAMYLCTTGGVGGANVLTFGAGSRLTVL.

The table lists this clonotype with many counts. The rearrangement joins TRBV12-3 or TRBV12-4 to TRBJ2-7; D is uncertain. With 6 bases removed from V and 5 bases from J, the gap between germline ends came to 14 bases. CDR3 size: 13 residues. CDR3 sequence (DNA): TGTGCCAGCAGCCCGACGCGGTCTGACGAGCAGTACTTC. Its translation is CASSPTRSDEQYF.

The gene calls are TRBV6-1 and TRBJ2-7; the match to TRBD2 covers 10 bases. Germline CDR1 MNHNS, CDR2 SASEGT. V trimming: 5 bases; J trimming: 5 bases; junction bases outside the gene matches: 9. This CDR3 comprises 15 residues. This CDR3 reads CASSPISGGFDEQYF. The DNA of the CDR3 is TGTGCCAGCAGTCCTATTAGCGGGGGGTTTGACGAGCAGTACTTC.

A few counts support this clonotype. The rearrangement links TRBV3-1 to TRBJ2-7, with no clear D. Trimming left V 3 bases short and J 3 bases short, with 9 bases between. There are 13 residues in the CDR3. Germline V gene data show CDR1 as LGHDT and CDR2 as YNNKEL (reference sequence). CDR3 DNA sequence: TGTGCCAGCAGCCACCTCGGCCTCTACGAGCAGTACTTC. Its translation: CASSHLGLYEQYF.

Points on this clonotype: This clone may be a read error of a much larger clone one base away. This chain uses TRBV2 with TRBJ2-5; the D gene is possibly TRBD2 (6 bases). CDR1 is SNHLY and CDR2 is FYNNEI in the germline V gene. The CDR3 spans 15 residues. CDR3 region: CACSAAGSSGETQYF. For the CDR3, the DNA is TGTGCCTGCAGTGCGGCAGGGAGTAGCGGAGAGACCCAGTACTTC.

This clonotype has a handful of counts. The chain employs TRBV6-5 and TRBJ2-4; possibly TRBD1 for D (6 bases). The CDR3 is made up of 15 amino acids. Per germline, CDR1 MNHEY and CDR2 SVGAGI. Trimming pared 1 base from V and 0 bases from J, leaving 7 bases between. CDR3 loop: CASSYLGGAKNIQYF. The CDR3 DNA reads TGTGCCAGCAGTTACTTAGGGGGAGCCAAAAACATTCAGTACTTC.

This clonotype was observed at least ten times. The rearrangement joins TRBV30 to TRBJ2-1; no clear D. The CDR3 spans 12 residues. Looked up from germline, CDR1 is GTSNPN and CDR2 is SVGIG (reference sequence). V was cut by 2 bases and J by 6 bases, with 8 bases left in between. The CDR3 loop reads CAWSSSVNEQFF. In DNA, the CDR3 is TGTGCCTGGAGTAGCAGCGTCAATGAGCAGTTCTTC. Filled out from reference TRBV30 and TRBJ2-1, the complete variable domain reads SQTIHQWPATLVQPVGSPLSLECTVEGTSNPNLYWYRQAAGRGLQLLFYSVGIGQISSEVPQNLSASRPQDRQFILSSKKLLLSDSGFYLCAWSSSVNEQFFGPGTRLTVL.